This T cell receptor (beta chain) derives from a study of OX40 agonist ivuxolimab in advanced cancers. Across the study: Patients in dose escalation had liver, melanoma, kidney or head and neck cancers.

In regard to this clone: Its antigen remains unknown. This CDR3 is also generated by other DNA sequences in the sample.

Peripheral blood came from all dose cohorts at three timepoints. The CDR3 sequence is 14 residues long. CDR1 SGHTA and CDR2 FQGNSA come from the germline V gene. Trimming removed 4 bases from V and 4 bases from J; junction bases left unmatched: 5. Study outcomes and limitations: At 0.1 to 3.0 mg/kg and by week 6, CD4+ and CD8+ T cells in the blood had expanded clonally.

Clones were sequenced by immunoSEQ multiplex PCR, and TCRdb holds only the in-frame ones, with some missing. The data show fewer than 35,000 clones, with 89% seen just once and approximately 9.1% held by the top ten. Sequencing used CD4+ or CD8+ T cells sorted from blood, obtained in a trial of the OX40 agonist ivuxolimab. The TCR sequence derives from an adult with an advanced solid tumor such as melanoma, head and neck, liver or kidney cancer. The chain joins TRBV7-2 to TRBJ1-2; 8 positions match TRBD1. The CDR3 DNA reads TGTGCCAGCAGCTCACCAGGGGGCCTCTATGGCTACACCTTC. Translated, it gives CASSSPGGLYGYTF.